These T cell receptor beta chains were read from a single sample in a study of blood T cell repertoires in COVID-19. Using immunoSEQ multiplex PCR, the repertoire was profiled, and TCRdb retains in-frame clones only, with some absent. The table lists about 170,000 clones, about 91% of them singletons, with 0.77% in the top ten. The sequencing input was PBMCs or T cells enriched from blood (not recorded which). These receptors were taken from a woman in her late teens or twenties who had recovered from COVID-19. The CDR3 runs from the conserved cysteine through the conserved F or W. A D gene is named only where the DNA matches it firmly. The listing skips clone size in some rows; elsewhere it reads once, few, many or a size class.

D: -
V: TRBV5-8
size: -
J: TRBJ2-7
DNA: TGTGCCAGCAGCTTGTTGGCTGGGGCCAACGGGTTCTACGAGCAGTACTTC
CDR3: CASSLLAGANGFYEQYF

D: TRBD1
V: TRBV5-1
size: -
J: TRBJ1-2
DNA: TGCGCCAGCAGCTTGGGCGGGACAGGGGCCTCTAATGGCTACACCTTC
CDR3: CASSLGGTGASNGYTF

D: -
V: TRBV18
size: -
J: TRBJ1-5
DNA: TGTGCCAGCTCATTTTTGGGAGATCAGCCCCAGCATTTT
CDR3: CASSFLGDQPQHF

D: -
V: TRBV5-1
size: -
J: TRBJ2-1
DNA: TGCGCCAGCAGTTCCCCCGGGACACGCTCCTACAATGAGCAGTTCTTC
CDR3: CASSSPGTRSYNEQFF

D: -
V: TRBV28
size: few
J: TRBJ1-2
DNA: TGTGCCAGCAGTTTAAGTCCGAGTGTATTGTATGGCTACACCTTC
CDR3: CASSLSPSVLYGYTF

D: TRBD1
V: TRBV7-8
size: -
J: TRBJ1-1
DNA: TGTGCCAGCAGCCTCTACAGGGGAAAAGACACTGAAGCTTTCTTT
CDR3: CASSLYRGKDTEAFF

D: -
V: TRBV5-1
size: -
J: TRBJ2-2
DNA: TGCGCCAGCAGCTCCACTAGTGTGCCCACCGGGGAGCTGTTTTTT
CDR3: CASSSTSVPTGELFF

D: TRBD2
V: TRBV5-5
size: -
J: TRBJ2-7
DNA: TGTGCCAGCAGCTTGGAGCTAGCGGGGTCCTACGAGCAGTACTTC
CDR3: CASSLELAGSYEQYF

D: -
V: TRBV5-3
size: -
J: TRBJ1-3
DNA: TGTGCCAGAAGCTTTGGCAGGGTCGATGGAAACACCATATATTTT
CDR3: CARSFGRVDGNTIYF

D: TRBD2
V: TRBV11-2
size: -
J: TRBJ2-3
DNA: TGTGCCAGCAGCCTCGGACTAGCGGGAACCACAGATACGCAGTATTTT
CDR3: CASSLGLAGTTDTQYF

D: TRBD2
V: TRBV7-9
size: -
J: TRBJ2-5
DNA: TGTGCCAGCAGCCAGGGACTAGCGGGAGGTACAAGAGAGACCCAGTACTTC
CDR3: CASSQGLAGGTRETQYF

D: TRBD1
V: TRBV5-5
size: -
J: TRBJ2-2
DNA: TGTGCCAGCAGCTTGGACAGGGGTATAACCGGGGAGCTGTTTTTT
CDR3: CASSLDRGITGELFF

D: -
V: TRBV28
size: -
J: TRBJ1-1
DNA: TGTGCCGTCGTGGAATTATCAGGGATCCCCCTGAACACTGAAGCTTTCTTT
CDR3: CAVVELSGIPLNTEAFF

D: -
V: TRBV2
size: -
J: TRBJ1-2
DNA: TGTGCCAGCAGTGACCGACAGTATGGCTACACCTTC
CDR3: CASSDRQYGYTF

D: -
V: TRBV7-9
size: -
J: TRBJ1-2
DNA: TGTGCCAGCAGCTTCCTGGCTGAGGACTATGGCTACACCTTC
CDR3: CASSFLAEDYGYTF

D: TRBD1
V: TRBV10-1
size: -
J: TRBJ2-7
DNA: TGCGCCAGCCGGGACAGGGCCTACGAGCAGTACTTC
CDR3: CASRDRAYEQYF

D: -
V: TRBV11-2
size: -
J: TRBJ1-2
DNA: TGTGCCAGCAGCTTAGAATGGACGGGGAACTATGGCTACACCTTC
CDR3: CASSLEWTGNYGYTF

D: -
V: TRBV28
size: -
J: TRBJ1-2
DNA: TGTGCCAGCAGTTTCCAGGGCCAGGGCTACACCTTC
CDR3: CASSFQGQGYTF

D: TRBD1
V: TRBV27
size: -
J: TRBJ2-7
DNA: TGTGCCAGCAGTTCGAACCGGGACAGGGGCCTTGAGCAGTACTTC
CDR3: CASSSNRDRGLEQYF

D: -
V: TRBV2
size: -
J: TRBJ2-5
DNA: TGTGCCAGCCTTGTTTCTGGGACAAAAGAGACCCAGTACTTC
CDR3: CASLVSGTKETQYF

D: TRBD1
V: TRBV7-6
size: -
J: TRBJ1-2
DNA: TGTGCCAGCAGCGTGGACAGGGCAAGTGGCTACACCTTC
CDR3: CASSVDRASGYTF

D: -
V: TRBV7-3
size: -
J: TRBJ2-1
DNA: TGTGCCAGCAGCTTAACGAGCGGATTGAGCTCCTACAATGAGCAGTTCTTC
CDR3: CASSLTSGLSSYNEQFF

D: -
V: TRBV20-1
size: -
J: TRBJ2-5
DNA: TGCAGTGCTAGTCCCTGGACTGCCCCCGGGTGGGAGACCCAGTACTTC
CDR3: CSASPWTAPGWETQYF

D: TRBD2
V: TRBV4-1
size: -
J: TRBJ2-5
DNA: TGCGCCAGCAGCCTGTTGGGACTACGCCAAGAGACCCAGTACTTC
CDR3: CASSLLGLRQETQYF

D: -
V: TRBV3-1/TRBV3-2
size: -
J: TRBJ2-1
DNA: TGTGCCAGCAGCCAAGATTTTCAGGATGAGCAGTTCTTC
CDR3: CASSQDFQDEQFF

D: -
V: TRBV7-9
size: -
J: TRBJ2-2
DNA: TGTGCCAGCAGCTTTCACCAGACCTCAGGACAGTCCGGGGAGCTGTTTTTT
CDR3: CASSFHQTSGQSGELFF

D: TRBD1
V: TRBV6-5
size: -
J: TRBJ1-1
DNA: TGTGCCAGCAGGGACAGGACAGCTTTCTTT
CDR3: CASRDRTAFF

D: TRBD1
V: TRBV27
size: -
J: TRBJ1-1
DNA: TGTGCCAGCAGTTTATTCCGGGACAGGGGAGCTTTCTTT
CDR3: CASSLFRDRGAFF

D: TRBD2
V: TRBV11-2
size: -
J: TRBJ2-7
DNA: TGTGCCAGCAGCACGGGACTAGGTCAGTACTTC
CDR3: CASSTGLGQYF

D: -
V: TRBV7-7
size: -
J: TRBJ2-1
DNA: TGTGCTAGCAGCTTAGAGGAGGCCCCCCCACACAATGAGCAGTTCTTC
CDR3: CASSLEEAPPHNEQFF

D: TRBD1
V: TRBV5-1
size: -
J: TRBJ2-3
DNA: TGCGCCAGCAGCACGGACAGGTTAACAGATACGCAGTATTTT
CDR3: CASSTDRLTDTQYF

D: TRBD1
V: TRBV5-1
size: few
J: TRBJ2-1
DNA: TGCGCCAGCAGCTCTGGGGGGACAGGCCCATACAATGAGCAGTTCTTC
CDR3: CASSSGGTGPYNEQFF

D: -
V: TRBV7-3
size: -
J: TRBJ2-3
DNA: TGTGCCAGCAGCTTAAGGGGGTTAGGCGGGGCAGATACGCAGTATTTT
CDR3: CASSLRGLGGADTQYF

D: -
V: TRBV27
size: -
J: TRBJ2-1
DNA: TGTGCCAGCAGTCAAACTAGAGGCAATGAGCAGTTCTTC
CDR3: CASSQTRGNEQFF

D: -
V: TRBV7-8
size: -
J: TRBJ2-5
DNA: TGTGCCAGCAGCCCAGACTATCAAGAGACCCAGTACTTC
CDR3: CASSPDYQETQYF

D: TRBD1
V: TRBV2
size: -
J: TRBJ2-1
DNA: TGTGCCAGCCAAAGAACCAGGGGGTCTTCCCTACCGTACAATGAGCAGTTCTTC
CDR3: CASQRTRGSSLPYNEQFF

D: -
V: TRBV28
size: -
J: TRBJ2-7
DNA: TGTGCCAGCAGTGTCGGGCGGGACTACGAGCAGTACTTC
CDR3: CASSVGRDYEQYF

D: -
V: TRBV2
size: -
J: TRBJ1-4
DNA: TGTGCCAGCAGGGCGGCGACGGGAACTAATGAAAAACTGTTTTTT
CDR3: CASRAATGTNEKLFF